The clone carrying this T cell receptor (beta chain) was picked up a small number of times. The antigen is undetermined. Each TCR beta cDNA library carried unique molecular identifiers. From roughly 1 to 10 million T cells, 550,000 or so cDNA molecules were obtained. TCRdb independently ran MiXCR on the PCR reads; one entry per CDR3 protein. The repertoire has about 820,000 distinct CDR3 sequences, approximately 57% of them found once; the top ten carry approximately 4.2%. These data are taken from a study of post-analysis software for immune sequencing data. The wider study: Relapsing-remitting, secondary progressive and progressive-relapsing multiple sclerosis were all included among the disease courses.

The germline V gene has CDR1 SQVTM and CDR2 ANQGSEA. The CDR3 contains 16 residues. V lost 0 bases and J lost 0; bases outside the gene matches: 6. Study outcomes and limitations: Five TRBV segments, including TRBV5-6, TRBV5-1 and TRBV20-1, were more frequent in patients than controls. Same-batch preparations were strongly co-clustered by F measure. Multiple sclerosis was associated with a significant reduction in normalized Chao1 diversity relative to controls.

The sequence was collected from a girl aged 5-17 years with multiple sclerosis. Sequencing was carried out using blood. V is TRBV29-1 and J is TRBJ2-3; 7 bases align to TRBD1. The CDR3, as DNA: TGCAGCGTTGAAGATCGATCGGGACAGAGCACAGATACGCAGTATTTT. It specifies CSVEDRSGQSTDTQYF.